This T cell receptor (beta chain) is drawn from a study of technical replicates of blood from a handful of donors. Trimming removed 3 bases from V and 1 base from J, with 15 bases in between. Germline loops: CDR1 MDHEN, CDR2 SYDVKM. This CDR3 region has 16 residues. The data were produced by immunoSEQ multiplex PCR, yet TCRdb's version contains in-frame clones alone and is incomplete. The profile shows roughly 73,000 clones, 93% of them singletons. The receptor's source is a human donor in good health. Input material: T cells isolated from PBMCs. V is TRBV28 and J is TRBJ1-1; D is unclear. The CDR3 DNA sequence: TGTGCCAGCAGTTTTTTCGATGGGCTGAGGAACACTGAAGCTTTCTTT. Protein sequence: CASSFFDGLRNTEAFF. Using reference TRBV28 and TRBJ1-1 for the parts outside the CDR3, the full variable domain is DVKVTQSSRYLVKRTGEKVFLECVQDMDHENMFWYRQDPGLGLRLIYFSYDVKMKEKGDIPEGYSVSREKKERFSLILESASTNQTSMYLCASSFFDGLRNTEAFFGQGTRLTVV.